A single sample gave rise to the 31 T cell receptor beta chains below, sequenced in a study of CD4+ T cells in melanoma. Assay: immunoSEQ multiplex PCR; the TCRdb copy retains only in-frame clones and omits some. The table shows about 21,000 clones, with around four fifths occurring only once. The source is a human donor with melanoma.

The rearrangement links TRBV6-1 to TRBJ1-3; TRBD1 is a possible D gene (5 bases). The CDR3 covers 14 residues. Germline V gives CDR1 MNHNS, CDR2 SASEGT. Trimming took 4 bases from V and 2 from J, leaving 9 bases between them. The CDR3 region is CASSARGAGNTIYF. The CDR3 DNA sequence: TGTGCCAGCAGTGCTCGGGGGGCTGGAAACACCATATATTTT.

The chain is built from TRBV6-5 and TRBJ2-3; 7 bases match TRBD1. The junction had 1 base not matched to a gene; V was cut back by 2 bases and J by 5 bases. Germline assignment: CDR1 MNHEY and CDR2 SVGAGI. This CDR3 contains 13 residues. The CDR3 is CASSYAGGDTQYF. CDR3 coding DNA: TGTGCCAGCAGTTACGCAGGGGGAGATACGCAGTATTTT.

Only a few counts were recorded for this clone. The chain carries TRBV12-5 and TRBJ2-7; no clear D. From germline, CDR1 is LGHNT and CDR2 FRNRAP. V was pared by 3 bases and J by 1 base, with 16 bases between. CDR3 size: 16 residues. The CDR3 protein is CASGFFSPQLSYEQYF. The CDR3 DNA sequence: TGTGCTAGTGGTTTCTTTTCTCCACAGTTGTCCTACGAGCAGTACTTC.

This chain links TRBV9 with TRBJ2-2; D may be TRBD1 (5 bases). CDR1 and CDR2 (germline): SGDLS, YYNGEE. The CDR3 has 16 amino acids. Trimming removed 3 bases from V and 4 bases from J, with 16 bases in between. As DNA, the CDR3 is TGTGCCAGCAGCGGAGATGGGCAGGGATTCACCGGGGAGCTGTTTTTT. This gives the protein CASSGDGQGFTGELFF.

This clone showed up just once. The rearrangement links TRBV27 to TRBJ2-5; either TRBD1 or TRBD2 may supply D (5 bases each). The closer fit of TRBJ2-7 to the DNA end suggests the J call may be wrong. Germline V gene sequence: CDR1 MNHEY, CDR2 SMNVEV (reference sequence). This CDR3 has 16 residues. CDR3 sequence (DNA): TGTGCCAGCAGTCTGTATCCGGGACGCGGGCGCTACGAGCAGTACTTC. Translating it yields CASSLYPGRGRYEQYF.

This clone was detected only once. The genes are TRBV6-1 and TRBJ1-6; tentatively, D is TRBD1 (5 bases). There are 16 residues in the CDR3. The germline V and J ends were trimmed by 2 bases and 4 bases, with 12 bases remaining between them. Germline V gene lookup returns CDR1 MNHNS and CDR2 SASEGT. This chain's CDR3 is CASSERLGHYNSPLHF. The DNA for the CDR3 is TGTGCCAGCAGTGAACGGTTAGGACATTATAATTCACCCCTCCACTTT.

This clone was counted once. J is TRBJ1-3 and V is TRBV20-1, with D unresolved. From germline, CDR1 is DFQATT and CDR2 SNEGSKA (reference sequence). V lost 4 bases to trimming and J lost 7 bases, with 8 bases between them. CDR3 length: 11 residues. CDR3 amino acids: CSATPGNTIYF. For the CDR3, the DNA is TGCAGTGCTACCCCCGGGAACACCATATATTTT.

The rearrangement uses TRBV7-3 and TRBJ2-7; maybe TRBD2 (5 bases). Germline V CDR1 and CDR2: SGHTA, FQGTGA. V lost 4 bases and J lost 4, with 11 bases in between. The CDR3 spans 13 residues. This CDR3 is CASSSFPGYEQYF. CDR3 nucleotides: TGTGCCAGCAGCTCGTTCCCGGGGTACGAGCAGTACTTC.

This clone is a singleton in its sample. The chain carries TRBV20-1 and TRBJ1-2; D remains unclear. The CDR3 runs 11 residues. Germline CDR1 is DFQATT and CDR2 is SNEGSKA (reference sequence). Trimming pared 3 bases from V and 2 bases from J, leaving 4 bases between. CDR3 sequence reads: CSASRNYGYTF. The CDR3 coding sequence is TGCAGTGCTAGTAGAAACTATGGCTACACCTTC.

The V gene is TRBV19, the J gene TRBJ1-2; D is perhaps TRBD1 (6 bases). The CDR3 loop spans 16 amino acids. Deletions cut 1 base from V and 4 bases from J, with 16 bases between. Germline assignment: CDR1 LNHDA and CDR2 SQIVND (reference sequence). The CDR3 nucleotides are TGTGCCAGTAGTATAGCCGGGGGGCGGACTCCCTATGGCTACACCTTC. As protein: CASSIAGGRTPYGYTF.

A remark on this clone: Its ends do not fully match the called genes, so a read error is possible. The sample has other DNA sequences that encode this CDR3 too. The chain has TRBV30 and TRBJ1-2; 9 bases map to TRBD1. CDR1 and CDR2 (germline): GTSNPN, SVGIG (reference sequence). The CDR3 runs to 13 residues. The DNA of the CDR3 is TGTGCCTGGGAACCGGGACAGGGCTATGGCTATACCTTC. Protein product: CAWEPGQGYGYTF.

This chain joins TRBV5-1 and TRBJ2-3; 12 positions match TRBD2. Germline CDR1 SGHRS, CDR2 YFSETQ. The CDR3 is 15 residues long. Trimming took 4 bases from V and 6 from J; bases not matched to a gene: 6. The CDR3 region has the DNA TGCGCCAGCAGCCTGAGGACTAGCGGGGACGATACGCAGTATTTT. Encoded protein: CASSLRTSGDDTQYF. The whole variable domain, filled in from reference TRBV5-1 and TRBJ2-3, reads KAGVTQTPRYLIKTRGQQVTLSCSPISGHRSVSWYQQTPGQGLQFLFEYFSETQRNKGNFPGRFSGRQFSNSRSEMNVSTLELGDSALYLCASSLRTSGDDTQYFGPGTRLTVL.

V gene TRBV28 combines with J gene TRBJ1-1; 9 nucleotides line up with TRBD1. The germline V gene has CDR1 MDHEN and CDR2 SYDVKM. CDR3 length: 14 amino acids. The V and J ends lost 5 bases and 3 bases, in that order; junction bases with no gene match: 4. The CDR3 nucleotides read TGTGCCAGCAGTGGGACAGGGTTGTACACTGAAGCTTTCTTT. It yields the protein CASSGTGLYTEAFF.

This clone has only one observation. The chain recombines TRBV19 with TRBJ1-1; 7 bases agree with TRBD1. J was trimmed by 2 bases and V by 7 bases; bases with no gene match: 4. Germline loops: CDR1 LNHDA, CDR2 SQIVND (reference sequence). This CDR3 is 13 amino acids long. The CDR3 nucleotides read TGTGCCAGTACTGACAGGGTTAACACTGAAGCTTTCTTT. This gives the protein CASTDRVNTEAFF.

The chain combines TRBV6-1 with TRBJ2-3; no clear D. Germline V CDR1 and CDR2: MNHNS, SASEGT. The CDR3 runs to 11 residues. The ends were cut back, 6 bases at V and 2 bases at J, with 3 bases in the middle. The CDR3 sequence: CASRYTDTQYF. Written as DNA, the CDR3 is TGTGCCAGCAGGTACACAGATACGCAGTATTTT.

The chain has TRBV6-5 and TRBJ1-2, with D maybe TRBD1 (6 bases). Trimming stripped 5 bases from V and 1 base from J, with 11 bases between. Germline V gives CDR1 MNHEY, CDR2 SVGAGI. This CDR3 has 14 amino acids. The CDR3 DNA sequence: TGTGCCAGCAGTCGACAGGCGAATAACTATGGCTACACCTTC. The encoded protein is CASSRQANNYGYTF.

Note on this clone: The junction does not match germline at one end; this may be a read error. The CDR3 DNA follows: TGTGCCAGCAATTACAGGGAAAACACTGAAGCTTTCTTT. Its translation: CASNYRENTEAFF. The chain joins TRBV6-5 to TRBJ1-1; D is possibly TRBD1 (6 bases). CDR3 length: 13 residues. Germline CDR1 MNHEY, CDR2 SVGAGI.

The rearrangement joins TRBV4-2 to TRBJ2-3; 7 bases are a match to TRBD1. V lost 6 bases to trimming and J lost 0 bases; unmatched junction nucleotides: 9. Per the germline V gene, CDR1 is LGHNA and CDR2 is YNFKEQ. CDR3 length: 16 amino acids. The CDR3 DNA reads TGTGCCAGCAGGACAGGGCCCTATCTTAGCACAGATACGCAGTATTTT. It specifies CASRTGPYLSTDTQYF.

This chain joins TRBV30 and TRBJ2-3; TRBD1 or TRBD2 may be the D gene (6 bases each). Trimming cost V 4 bases and J 0 bases, with 11 bases left between them. This CDR3 comprises 14 residues. The germline V gene encodes CDR1 GTSNPN and CDR2 SVGIG (reference sequence). The CDR3 DNA follows: TGTGCCTGGACAACAGGGACTAGCACAGATACGCAGTATTTT. Translated, it gives CAWTTGTSTDTQYF.

The chain is built from TRBV18 and TRBJ1-1, with 7 bases lining up with TRBD1. Germline V CDR1 and CDR2: KGHSH, LQKENI. After removal of 3 bases from V and 1 base from J, the junction contained 5 bases not matched to a gene. This CDR3 comprises 15 residues. Written as DNA, the CDR3 is TGTGCCAGCTCACCCAGGGGGGCCTCGAACACTGAAGCTTTCTTT. This codes for CASSPRGASNTEAFF.

V usage is TRBV6-5 and J usage is TRBJ2-5; 9 nucleotides align to TRBD1. Trimming took 4 bases from V and 5 from J; bases not matched to a gene: 11. The CDR3 runs 16 residues. The germline V gene has CDR1 MNHEY and CDR2 SVGAGI. CDR3 loop: CASSLHGDRVPETQYF. CDR3 coding DNA: TGTGCCAGCAGTTTACACGGGGACAGGGTTCCGGAGACCCAGTACTTC.

The chain has TRBV18 and TRBJ1-2; 10 bases are a match to TRBD1. Trimming took 2 bases from V and 6 from J; bases not matched to a gene: 6. Germline CDR1 reads KGHSH; CDR2 reads LQKENI. The CDR3 covers 15 residues. The CDR3 sequence: CASSPKRQGADGYTF. CDR3 DNA sequence: TGTGCCAGCTCACCAAAAAGACAGGGGGCCGATGGCTACACCTTC.

The gene calls are TRBV29-1 and TRBJ2-7; D perhaps matches TRBD1 (5 bases). This CDR3 comprises 12 residues. Trimming cost V 5 bases and J 0 bases, with 8 bases left between them. Germline loops: CDR1 SQVTM, CDR2 ANQGSEA. CDR3 sequence: CSVSGFSYEQYF. The CDR3 DNA is TGCAGCGTTTCAGGGTTCTCCTACGAGCAGTACTTC.

This clone has just a few counts. The rearrangement joins TRBV4-2 to TRBJ1-2; TRBD1 matches 8 bases. Trimming at V came to 0 bases and at J to 7 bases, leaving 10 bases not matched to a gene. The CDR3 runs 16 residues. Germline V gives CDR1 LGHNA, CDR2 YNFKEQ. The CDR3 bases are TGTGCCAGCAGCCAAGATTACATGGGACAGGTCGGTGGCTACACCTTC. This sequence encodes CASSQDYMGQVGGYTF.

The chain couples TRBV6-5 to TRBJ1-4; tentatively, D is TRBD1 (6 bases). V was shortened by 4 bases and J by 3 bases, with 12 bases between the two germline ends. Germline V gene lookup returns CDR1 MNHEY and CDR2 SVGAGI. CDR3 size: 15 residues. Written as DNA, the CDR3 is TGTGCCAGCAGTTCCTACAGGGTTTCTAATGAAAAACTGTTTTTT. It specifies CASSSYRVSNEKLFF.

The gene calls are TRBV4-1 and TRBJ1-2, with TRBD1 as a possible D gene (5 bases). Germline V gives CDR1 MGHRA, CDR2 YSYEKL. The V and J ends lost 2 bases and 7 bases respectively, with 14 bases between them. The CDR3 consists of 14 residues. Here the CDR3 DNA reads TGCGCCAGCAGCCAAAGGTCAGGGCTCGGTGGCTACACCTTC. This sequence encodes CASSQRSGLGGYTF.

This clone was recorded only once. V and J are TRBV5-1 and TRBJ2-2; TRBD1 is a possible D gene (6 bases). V gave up 7 bases and J gave up 4 bases, with 14 bases separating them. Germline CDR1 and CDR2: SGHRS and YFSETQ. The CDR3 runs to 14 residues. CDR3 in DNA: TGCGCCAGCTCCAAGTCAGGGGTCACCGGGGAGCTGTTTTTT. Translation: CASSKSGVTGELFF.

The chain joins TRBV11-2 to TRBJ2-2, with 10 bases lining up with TRBD2. Germline CDR1 SGHAT, CDR2 FQNNGV. V shed 6 bases, J shed 6 bases, and the junction held 16 bases outside the gene matches. The CDR3 length is 18 residues. The DNA for the CDR3 is TGTGCCAGCAGTCCAATTCCCCCAGGGACTAGCGTCTCCGGGGAGCTGTTTTTT. Protein: CASSPIPPGTSVSGELFF.

This clone came up a few times. This specimen includes other DNA sequences encoding the same CDR3. The V call is TRBV10-2, the J call TRBJ1-1, with 8 nucleotides matching TRBD1. The CDR3 contains 13 residues. Looked up from germline, CDR1 is WSHSY and CDR2 is SAAADI. With 4 bases clipped from V and 4 bases from J, the junction kept 2 bases outside the gene matches. CDR3 loop: CASSVTGGTEAFF. DNA of the CDR3: TGCGCCAGCAGTGTTACAGGGGGCACTGAAGCTTTCTTT.

This rearrangement joins TRBV19 to TRBJ2-6; TRBD1 agrees at 8 bases. The CDR3 has 15 amino acids. The V gene end was trimmed by 4 bases and the J gene end by 2 bases; junction bases not matched to a gene: 1. Germline V gene data show CDR1 as LNHDA and CDR2 as SQIVND (reference sequence). In nucleotides, the CDR3 is TGTGCCAGTAGTACGACAGGGGCTGGGGCCAACGTCCTGACTTTC. This gives the protein CASSTTGAGANVLTF. Complete variable domain (other parts from reference TRBV19 and TRBJ2-6): DGGITQSPKYLFRKEGQNVTLSCEQNLNHDAMYWYRQDPGQGLRLIYYSQIVNDFQKGDIAEGYSVSREKKESFPLTVTSAQKNPTAFYLCASSTTGAGANVLTFGAGSRLTVL.

This clone was counted a few times. This chain uses TRBV5-6 with TRBJ2-2, with D uncertain. V was pared by 2 bases and J by 2 bases, with 10 bases between. The CDR3 sequence is 15 residues long. In germline, CDR1 is SGHDT, CDR2 YYEEEE. CDR3 protein: CASSLVQSNTGELFF. In nucleotides, the CDR3 is TGTGCCAGCAGCTTAGTACAGAGTAACACCGGGGAGCTGTTTTTT.